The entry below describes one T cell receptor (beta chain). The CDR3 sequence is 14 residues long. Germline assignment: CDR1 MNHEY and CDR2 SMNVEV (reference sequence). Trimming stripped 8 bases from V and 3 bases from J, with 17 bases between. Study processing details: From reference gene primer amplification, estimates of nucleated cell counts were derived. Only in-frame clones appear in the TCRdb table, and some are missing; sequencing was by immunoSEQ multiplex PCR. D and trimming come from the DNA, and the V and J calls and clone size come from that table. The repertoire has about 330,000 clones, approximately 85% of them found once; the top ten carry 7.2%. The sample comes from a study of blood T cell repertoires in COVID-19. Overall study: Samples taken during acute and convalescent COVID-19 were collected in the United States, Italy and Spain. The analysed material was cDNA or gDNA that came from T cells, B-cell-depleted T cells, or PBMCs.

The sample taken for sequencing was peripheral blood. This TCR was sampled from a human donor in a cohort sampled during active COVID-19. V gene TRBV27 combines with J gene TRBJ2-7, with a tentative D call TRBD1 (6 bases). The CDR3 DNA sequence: TGTGCCAGCGGACTCAGGGGTAGGCTCTACGAGCAGTACTTC. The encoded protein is CASGLRGRLYEQYF.